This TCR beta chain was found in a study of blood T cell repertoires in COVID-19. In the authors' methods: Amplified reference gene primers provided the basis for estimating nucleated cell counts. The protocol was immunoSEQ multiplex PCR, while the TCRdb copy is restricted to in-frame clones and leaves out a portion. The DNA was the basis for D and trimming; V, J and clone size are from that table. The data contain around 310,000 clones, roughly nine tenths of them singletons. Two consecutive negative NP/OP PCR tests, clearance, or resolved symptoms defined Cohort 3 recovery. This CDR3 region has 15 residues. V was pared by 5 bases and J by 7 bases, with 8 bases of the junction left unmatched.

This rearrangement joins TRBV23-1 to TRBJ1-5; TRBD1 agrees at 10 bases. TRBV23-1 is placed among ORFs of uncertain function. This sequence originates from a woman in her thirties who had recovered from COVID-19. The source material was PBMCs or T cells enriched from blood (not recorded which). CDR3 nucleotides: TGCGCCAGCAGTTCGGGACAGGGGAGGGAGCAGCCCCAGCATTTT. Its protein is CASSSGQGREQPQHF.